Each of the 10 T cell receptor beta chains below was sequenced from the same sample in a study of beta chain features in type 1 diabetes. The entirety of the isolated RNA underwent reverse transcription, so expressed TCRB transcripts were sequenced. Clones were read by immunoSEQ multiplex PCR, and TCRdb kept only the in-frame ones, dropping some. The table records 300,000 to 350,000 clones, roughly 8% of them present only once. Sequenced: central memory CD4+ T cells from blood. The receptors here all came from a woman between 18 and 30 years old in good health.

V and J are TRBV7-2 and TRBJ2-3, with 8 positions matching TRBD1. From germline, CDR1 is SGHTA and CDR2 FQGNSA. The CDR3 runs 13 residues. The J segment lost 6 bases and the V segment lost 5 bases, leaving 4 bases of the junction unmatched. CDR3 coding DNA: TGTGCCAGCAGCCAGGGACAGGTCGATACGCAGTATTTT. Protein: CASSQGQVDTQYF.

The gene calls are TRBV4-2 and TRBJ2-3; 8 bases align to TRBD1. With 1 base clipped from V and 4 bases from J, the junction kept 13 bases outside the gene matches. The CDR3 is 18 amino acids. From germline, CDR1 is LGHNA and CDR2 YNFKEQ. The CDR3 DNA reads TGTGCCAGCAGCCAAGTTGCCGACAGGGGATCTGGCGCAGATACGCAGTATTTT. This codes for CASSQVADRGSGADTQYF.

The chain is built from TRBV5-1 and TRBJ2-3; 8 bases are shared with TRBD2. CDR3 length: 14 amino acids. CDR1 is SGHRS, CDR2 YFSETQ, per germline. The ends lost 0 bases at V and 6 bases at J; junction bases unmatched: 3. The CDR3 DNA reads as TGCGCCAGCAGCTTGGAAGCGGGAGTGGATACGCAGTATTTT. This translates into CASSLEAGVDTQYF.

The chain is built from TRBV2 and TRBJ2-3; 10 positions match TRBD2. The V gene's germline CDR1 is SNHLY and CDR2 FYNNEI. The CDR3 extends over 15 amino acids. The V gene end was trimmed by 5 bases and the J gene end by 6 bases; junction bases not matched to a gene: 8. The CDR3 DNA is TGTGCCAGCAGTAGACTAGCGGGCCAAGGGGATACGCAGTATTTT. Residues: CASSRLAGQGDTQYF.

The chain recombines TRBV12-5 with TRBJ2-1; TRBD1 matches 12 bases. Germline CDR1 LGHNT, CDR2 FRNRAP. This CDR3 has 14 residues. With 5 bases clipped from V and 8 bases from J, the junction kept 4 bases outside the gene matches. CDR3 nucleotide sequence: TGTGCTAGTGGTCGGGGACAGGGGGCGGATGAGCAGTTCTTC. Its translation: CASGRGQGADEQFF.

This clone was seen a few times. The J gene is TRBJ2-4, the V gene TRBV7-9; perhaps D is TRBD1 or TRBD2 (5 bases each). The CDR3 is 14 amino acids. Trimming removed 3 bases from V and 2 bases from J, with 8 bases in between. Per germline, CDR1 SEHNR and CDR2 FQNEAQ (reference sequence). CDR3 region: CASSFGGTKNIQYF. The CDR3 DNA sequence: TGTGCCAGCAGCTTTGGGGGTACCAAAAACATTCAGTACTTC.

V is TRBV4-1 and J is TRBJ1-1, with no clear D. This CDR3 region has 16 residues. The germline CDR1 and CDR2 sequences are MGHRA and YSYEKL. Trimming cost V 0 bases and J 5 bases, with 16 bases left between them. The CDR3 loop is CASSQEGTGRGTEAFF. The CDR3 nucleotides are TGCGCCAGCAGCCAAGAGGGTACGGGCCGTGGGACTGAAGCTTTCTTT.

This clone was counted between two and nine times. This chain links TRBV13 with TRBJ2-7; no clear D gene. V was cut by 6 bases and J by 0 bases, with 6 bases left in between. The CDR3 has 12 residues. The germline gives CDR1 PRHDT, CDR2 FYEKMQ (reference sequence). CDR3 sequence (DNA): TGTGCCAGCAGTCAAAGCTCCTACGAGCAGTACTTC. It codes for CASSQSSYEQYF.

This clone has more than one count but fewer than ten. The V gene is TRBV10-3, the J gene TRBJ2-7; D perhaps matches TRBD2 (6 bases). Germline CDR1 ENHRY, CDR2 SYGVKD. The CDR3 consists of 14 residues. Trimming took 10 bases from V and 2 from J, leaving 18 bases between them. CDR3 in amino acids: CATKGGGEAYEQYF. DNA of the CDR3: TGTGCCACTAAAGGAGGAGGGGAAGCCTACGAGCAGTACTTC.

The table lists this clone with a few counts. The chain combines TRBV11-2 with TRBJ2-7, with D possibly matching TRBD1 (6 bases). Germline V gene data show CDR1 as SGHAT and CDR2 as FQNNGV. CDR3 length equals 16 residues. V was shortened by 5 bases and J by 7 bases, with 24 bases between the two germline ends. The CDR3 nucleotides read TGTGCCAGCAGCCAAGTTACAGGGTCCGCCTCGAAGGAGCAGTACTTC. This gives the protein CASSQVTGSASKEQYF.